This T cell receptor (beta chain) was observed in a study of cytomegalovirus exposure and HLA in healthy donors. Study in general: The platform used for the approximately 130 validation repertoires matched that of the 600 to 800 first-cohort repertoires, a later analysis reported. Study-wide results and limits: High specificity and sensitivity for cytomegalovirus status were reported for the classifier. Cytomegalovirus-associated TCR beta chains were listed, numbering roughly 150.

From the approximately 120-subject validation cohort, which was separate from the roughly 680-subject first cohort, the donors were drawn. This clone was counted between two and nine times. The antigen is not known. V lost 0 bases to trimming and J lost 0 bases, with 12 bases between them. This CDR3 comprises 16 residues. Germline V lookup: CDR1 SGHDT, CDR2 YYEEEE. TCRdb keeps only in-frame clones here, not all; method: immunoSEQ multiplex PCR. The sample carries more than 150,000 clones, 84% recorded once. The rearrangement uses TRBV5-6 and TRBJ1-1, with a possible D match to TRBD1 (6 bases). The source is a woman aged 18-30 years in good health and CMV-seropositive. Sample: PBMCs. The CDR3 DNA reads TGTGCCAGCAGCTTGGCTTCTGGGGGCTTGAACACTGAAGCTTTCTTT. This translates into CASSLASGGLNTEAFF.